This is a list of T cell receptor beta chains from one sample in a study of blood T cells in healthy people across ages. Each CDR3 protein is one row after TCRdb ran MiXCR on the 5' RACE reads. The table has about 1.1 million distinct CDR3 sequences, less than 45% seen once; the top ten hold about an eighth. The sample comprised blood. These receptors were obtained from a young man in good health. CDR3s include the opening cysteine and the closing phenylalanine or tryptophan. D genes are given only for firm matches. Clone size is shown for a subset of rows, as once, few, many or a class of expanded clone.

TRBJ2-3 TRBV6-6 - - CASSYAGLTDTQYF TGTGCCAGCAGTTACGCGGGACTCACAGATACGCAGTATTTT
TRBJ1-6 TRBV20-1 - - CSARPLSGTSNSPLHF TGCAGTGCTAGGCCCCTATCCGGGACATCCAATTCACCCCTCCACTTT
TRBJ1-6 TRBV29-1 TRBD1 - CSVEVGGQNNSPLHF TGCAGCGTTGAAGTTGGGGGACAGAATAATTCACCCCTCCACTTT
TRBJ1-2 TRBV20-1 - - CSATPNYGYTF TGCAGTGCTACACCTAACTATGGCTACACCTTC
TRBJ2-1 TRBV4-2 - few CASSQVMGSYNEQFF TGTGCCAGCAGCCAAGTGATGGGCTCCTACAATGAGCAGTTCTTC
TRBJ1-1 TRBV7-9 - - CASSLELGFLDFF TGTGCCAGCAGCTTAGAATTAGGGTTTCTAGATTTCTTT
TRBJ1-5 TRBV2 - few CASSEGRWGNQPQHF TGTGCCAGCAGTGAAGGGCGTTGGGGCAATCAGCCCCAGCATTTT
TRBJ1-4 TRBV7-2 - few CASSLVGQATNEKLFF TGTGCCAGCAGCTTAGTAGGGCAAGCAACTAATGAAAAACTGTTTTTT
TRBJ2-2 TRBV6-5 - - CASSYSAAYTGELFF TGTGCCAGCAGTTACAGCGCGGCCTACACCGGGGAGCTGTTTTTT
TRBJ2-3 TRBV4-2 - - CASSQQAANTDTQYF TGTGCCAGCAGCCAACAGGCGGCCAACACAGATACGCAGTATTTT
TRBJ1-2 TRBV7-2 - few CAGEALQKTNYGYTF TGTGCCGGCGAAGCCTTACAGAAAACTAACTATGGCTACACCTTC
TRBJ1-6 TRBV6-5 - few CASTERGSYNSPLHF TGTGCCAGCACCGAGAGGGGGTCCTATAATTCACCCCTCCACTTT
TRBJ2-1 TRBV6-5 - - CASSRLDGLNEQFF TGTGCCAGCAGTCGTCTCGACGGGCTCAATGAGCAGTTCTTC
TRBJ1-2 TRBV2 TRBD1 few CASSQFDRGAGYTF TGTGCCAGCAGTCAATTTGACAGGGGCGCTGGCTACACCTTC
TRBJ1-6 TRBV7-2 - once CASSLADMRVPLHF TGTGCCAGCAGCTTAGCGGACATGAGAGTACCCCTCCACTTT
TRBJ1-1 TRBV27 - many CASSFSGYGNEAFF TGTGCCAGCAGTTTTTCGGGGTATGGTAATGAAGCTTTCTTT
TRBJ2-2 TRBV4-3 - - CASSQLQGGTGELFF TGCGCCAGCAGCCAATTACAGGGAGGTACCGGGGAGCTGTTTTTT
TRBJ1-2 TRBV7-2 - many CASSFGRSGYGYTF TGTGCCAGCAGCTTCGGCAGATCAGGCTATGGCTACACCTTC
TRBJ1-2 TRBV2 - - CASRPNSKGYTF TGTGCCAGCAGACCGAACTCTAAGGGCTACACCTTC
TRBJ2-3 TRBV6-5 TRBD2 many CASSYGGGFTDTQYF TGTGCCAGCAGTTACGGCGGGGGGTTCACAGATACGCAGTATTTT
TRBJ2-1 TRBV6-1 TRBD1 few CASTAGTGVGNEQFF TGTGCCAGCACCGCCGGGACAGGGGTAGGGAATGAGCAGTTCTTC
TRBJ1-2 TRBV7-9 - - CASSLAWDQKGYTF TGTGCCAGCAGCTTAGCCTGGGACCAGAAAGGCTACACCTTC
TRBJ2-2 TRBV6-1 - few CASSEASTGELFF TGTGCCAGCAGTGAAGCGAGTACCGGGGAGCTGTTTTTT
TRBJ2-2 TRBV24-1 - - CATSDLARRDGGELFF TGTGCCACCAGTGATTTAGCCAGACGGGATGGCGGGGAGCTGTTTTTT
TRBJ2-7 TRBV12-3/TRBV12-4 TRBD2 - CASSPGLAVAQYF TGTGCCAGCAGTCCCGGACTAGCTGTGGCCCAGTACTTC
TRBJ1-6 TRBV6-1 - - CASSESPNRIYNSPLHF TGTGCCAGCAGTGAAAGTCCGAATAGGATCTATAATTCACCCCTCCACTTT
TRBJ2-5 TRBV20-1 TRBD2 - CSARQGSSGGAYNEQYF TGCAGTGCCCGACAGGGGAGTAGCGGGGGGGCCTACAATGAGCAGTACTTC
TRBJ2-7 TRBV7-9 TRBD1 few CASSWDSEQYF TGTGCCAGCAGCTGGGACAGCGAGCAGTACTTC
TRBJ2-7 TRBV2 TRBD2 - CASSEASSGSSYEQYF TGTGCCAGCAGTGAAGCATCTAGCGGGAGCTCCTACGAGCAGTACTTC
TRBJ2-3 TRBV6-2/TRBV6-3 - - CASSYGDGGKADTQYF TGTGCCAGCAGTTACGGTGATGGGGGGAAAGCAGATACGCAGTATTTT
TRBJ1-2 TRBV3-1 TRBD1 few CASSQDPGQGLGYTF TGTGCCAGCAGCCAAGATCCCGGACAGGGATTGGGCTACACCTTC
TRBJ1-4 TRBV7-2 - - CASSFLTGTVNEKLFF TGTGCCAGCAGCTTCCTTACCGGGACGGTTAATGAAAAACTGTTTTTT
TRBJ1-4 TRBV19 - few CASEGHVNNEKLFF TGTGCCAGTGAGGGACATGTCAATAATGAAAAACTGTTTTTT